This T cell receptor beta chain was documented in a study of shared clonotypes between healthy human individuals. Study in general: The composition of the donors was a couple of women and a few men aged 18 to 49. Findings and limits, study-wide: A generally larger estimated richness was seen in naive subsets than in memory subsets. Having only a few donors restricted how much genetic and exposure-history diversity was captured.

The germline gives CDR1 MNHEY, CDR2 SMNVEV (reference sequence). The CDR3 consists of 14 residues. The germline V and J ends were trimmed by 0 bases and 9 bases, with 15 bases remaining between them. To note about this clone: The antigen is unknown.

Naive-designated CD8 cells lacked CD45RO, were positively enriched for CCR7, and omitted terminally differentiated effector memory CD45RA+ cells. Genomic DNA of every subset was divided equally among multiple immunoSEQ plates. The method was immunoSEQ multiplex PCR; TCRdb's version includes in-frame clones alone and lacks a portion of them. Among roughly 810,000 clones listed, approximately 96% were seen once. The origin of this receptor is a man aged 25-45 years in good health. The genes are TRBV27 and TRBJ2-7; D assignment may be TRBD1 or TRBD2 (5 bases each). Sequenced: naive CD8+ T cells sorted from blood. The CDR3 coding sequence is TGTGCCAGCAGTTTATCGAGTGGGGGTTGGATGCAGTACTTC. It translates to CASSLSSGGWMQYF.